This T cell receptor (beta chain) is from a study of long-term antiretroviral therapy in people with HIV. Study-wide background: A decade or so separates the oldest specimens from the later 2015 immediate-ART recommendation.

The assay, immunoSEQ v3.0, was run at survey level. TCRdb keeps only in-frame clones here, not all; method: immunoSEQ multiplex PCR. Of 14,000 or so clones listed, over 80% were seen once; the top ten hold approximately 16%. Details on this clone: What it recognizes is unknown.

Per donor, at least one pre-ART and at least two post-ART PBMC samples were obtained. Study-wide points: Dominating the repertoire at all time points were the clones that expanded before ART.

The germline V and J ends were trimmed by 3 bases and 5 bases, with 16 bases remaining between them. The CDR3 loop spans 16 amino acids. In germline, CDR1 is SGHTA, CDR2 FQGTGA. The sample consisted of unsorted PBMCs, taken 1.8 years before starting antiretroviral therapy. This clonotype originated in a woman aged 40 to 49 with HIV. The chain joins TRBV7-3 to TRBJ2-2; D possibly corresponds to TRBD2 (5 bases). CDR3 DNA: TGTGCCAGCAGCTTCGGACTCTCCCCGGGGACCGGGGAGCTGTTTTTT. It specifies CASSFGLSPGTGELFF.